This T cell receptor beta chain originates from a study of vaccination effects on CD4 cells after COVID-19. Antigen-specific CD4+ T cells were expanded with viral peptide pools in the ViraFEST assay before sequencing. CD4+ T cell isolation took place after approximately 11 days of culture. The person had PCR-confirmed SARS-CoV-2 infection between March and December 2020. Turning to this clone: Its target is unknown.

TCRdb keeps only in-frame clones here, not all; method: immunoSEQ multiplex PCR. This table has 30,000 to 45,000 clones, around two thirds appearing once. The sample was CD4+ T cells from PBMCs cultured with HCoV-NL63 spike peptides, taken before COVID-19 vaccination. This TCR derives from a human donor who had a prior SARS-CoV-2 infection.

DNA for the CDR3: TGTGCCAGCACCCCTGGGGGGACAGCGTACAATGAGCAGTTCTTC. Protein: CASTPGGTAYNEQFF. The chain couples TRBV5-4 to TRBJ2-1, with D possibly matching TRBD1 (7 bases). CDR1 SGHNT and CDR2 YYREEE come from the germline V gene (reference sequence). V lost 6 bases and J lost 4, with 17 bases in between. CDR3 size: 15 residues.